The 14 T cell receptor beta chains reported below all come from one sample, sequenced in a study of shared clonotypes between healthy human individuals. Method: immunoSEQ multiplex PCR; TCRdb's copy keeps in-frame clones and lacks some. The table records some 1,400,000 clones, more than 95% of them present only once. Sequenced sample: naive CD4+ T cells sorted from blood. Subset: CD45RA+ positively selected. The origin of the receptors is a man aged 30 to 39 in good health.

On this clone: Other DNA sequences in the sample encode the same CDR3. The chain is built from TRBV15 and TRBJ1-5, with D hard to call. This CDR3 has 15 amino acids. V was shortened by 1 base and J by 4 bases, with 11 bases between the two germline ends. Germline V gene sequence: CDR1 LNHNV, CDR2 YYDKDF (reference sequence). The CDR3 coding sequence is TGTGCCACCAGCAGAGGACGGGAGGGTAATCAGCCCCAGCATTTT. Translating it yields CATSRGREGNQPQHF.

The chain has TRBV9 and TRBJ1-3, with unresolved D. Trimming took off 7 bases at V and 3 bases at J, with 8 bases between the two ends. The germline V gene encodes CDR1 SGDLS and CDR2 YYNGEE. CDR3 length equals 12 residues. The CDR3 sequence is CASSRDGNTIYF. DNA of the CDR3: TGTGCCAGCTCTCGTGATGGAAACACCATATATTTT.

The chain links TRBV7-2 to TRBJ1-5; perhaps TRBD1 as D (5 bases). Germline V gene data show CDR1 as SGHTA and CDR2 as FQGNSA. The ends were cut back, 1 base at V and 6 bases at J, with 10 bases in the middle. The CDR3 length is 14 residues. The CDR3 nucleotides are TGTGCCAGCAGCTTAGGGCAGGGCACTCAGCCCCAGCATTTT. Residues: CASSLGQGTQPQHF.

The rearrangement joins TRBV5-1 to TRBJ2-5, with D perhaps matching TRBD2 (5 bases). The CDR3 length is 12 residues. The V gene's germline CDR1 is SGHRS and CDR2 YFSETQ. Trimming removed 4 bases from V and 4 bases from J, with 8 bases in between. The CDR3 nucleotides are TGCGCCAGCAGCGCCCGGGGAGAGACCCAGTACTTC. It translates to CASSARGETQYF. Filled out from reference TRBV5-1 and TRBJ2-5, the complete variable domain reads KAGVTQTPRYLIKTRGQQVTLSCSPISGHRSVSWYQQTPGQGLQFLFEYFSETQRNKGNFPGRFSGRQFSNSRSEMNVSTLELGDSALYLCASSARGETQYFGPGTRLLVL.

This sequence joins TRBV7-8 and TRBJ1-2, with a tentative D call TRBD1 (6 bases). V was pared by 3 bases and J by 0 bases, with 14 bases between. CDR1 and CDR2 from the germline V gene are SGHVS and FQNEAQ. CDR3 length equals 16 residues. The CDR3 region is CASSFQTGRANYGYTF. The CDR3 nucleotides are TGTGCCAGCAGCTTCCAGACAGGTAGAGCTAACTATGGCTACACCTTC.

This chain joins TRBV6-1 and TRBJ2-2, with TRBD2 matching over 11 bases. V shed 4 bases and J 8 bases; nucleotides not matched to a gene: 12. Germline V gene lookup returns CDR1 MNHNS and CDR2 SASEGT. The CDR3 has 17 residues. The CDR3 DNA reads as TGTGCCAGCAGTGTCCTGGGACTAGCGGCCCATACGGGGGAGCTGTTTTTT. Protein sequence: CASSVLGLAAHTGELFF.

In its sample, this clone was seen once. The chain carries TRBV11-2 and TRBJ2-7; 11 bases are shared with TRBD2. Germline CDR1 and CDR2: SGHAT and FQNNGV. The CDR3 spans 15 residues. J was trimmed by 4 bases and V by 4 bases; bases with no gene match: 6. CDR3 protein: CASSSPGLADYEQYF. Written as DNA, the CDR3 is TGTGCCAGCAGCTCGCCGGGACTAGCGGATTACGAGCAGTACTTC. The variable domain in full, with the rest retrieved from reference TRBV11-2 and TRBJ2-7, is EAGVAQSPRYKIIEKRQSVAFWCNPISGHATLYWYQQILGQGPKLLIQFQNNGVVDDSQLPKDRFSAERLKGVDSTLKIQPAKLEDSAVYLCASSSPGLADYEQYFGPGTRLTVT.

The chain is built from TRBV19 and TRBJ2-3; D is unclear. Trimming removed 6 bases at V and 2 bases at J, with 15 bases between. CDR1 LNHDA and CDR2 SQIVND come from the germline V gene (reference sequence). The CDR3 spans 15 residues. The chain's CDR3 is CASRIRAANTDTQYF. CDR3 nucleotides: TGTGCCAGTAGAATTCGGGCGGCTAACACAGATACGCAGTATTTT.

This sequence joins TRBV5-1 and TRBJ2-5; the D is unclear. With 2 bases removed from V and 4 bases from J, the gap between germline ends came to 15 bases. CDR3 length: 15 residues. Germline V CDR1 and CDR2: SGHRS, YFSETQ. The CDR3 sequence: CASSFTVGVLETQYF. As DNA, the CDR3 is TGCGCCAGCAGCTTCACAGTTGGGGTCTTAGAGACCCAGTACTTC.

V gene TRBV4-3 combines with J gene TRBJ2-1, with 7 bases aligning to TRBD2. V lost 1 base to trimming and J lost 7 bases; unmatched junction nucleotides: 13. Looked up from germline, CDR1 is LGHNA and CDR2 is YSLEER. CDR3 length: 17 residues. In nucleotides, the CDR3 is TGCGCCAGCAGCCAAGGCCGGGACTATCCCCTGGGAAATGAGCAGTTCTTC. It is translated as CASSQGRDYPLGNEQFF.

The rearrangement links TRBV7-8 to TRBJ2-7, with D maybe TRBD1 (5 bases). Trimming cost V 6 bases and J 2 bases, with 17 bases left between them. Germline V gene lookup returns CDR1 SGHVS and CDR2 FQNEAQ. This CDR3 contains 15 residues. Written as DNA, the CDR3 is TGTGCCAGCAGTCCAGCAGGGTTTAGAACCTACGAGCAGTACTTC. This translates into CASSPAGFRTYEQYF.

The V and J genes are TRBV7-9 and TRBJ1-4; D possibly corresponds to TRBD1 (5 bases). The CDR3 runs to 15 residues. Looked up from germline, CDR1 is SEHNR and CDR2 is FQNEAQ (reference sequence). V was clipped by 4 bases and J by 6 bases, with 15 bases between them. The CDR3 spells CASSSTGGLYEKLFF. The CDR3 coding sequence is TGTGCCAGCAGCTCAACAGGCGGGCTATATGAAAAACTGTTTTTT.

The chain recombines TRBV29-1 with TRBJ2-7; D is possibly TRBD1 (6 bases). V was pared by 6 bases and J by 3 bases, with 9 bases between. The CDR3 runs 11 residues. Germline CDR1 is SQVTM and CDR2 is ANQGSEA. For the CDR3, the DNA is TGCAGCGTCGTGGACAGCTACGAGCAGTACTTC. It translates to CSVVDSYEQYF.

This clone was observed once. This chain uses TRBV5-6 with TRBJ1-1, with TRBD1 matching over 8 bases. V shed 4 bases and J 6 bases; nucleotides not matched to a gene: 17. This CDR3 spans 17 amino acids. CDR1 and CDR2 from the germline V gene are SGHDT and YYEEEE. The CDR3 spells CASSSLRNRGIRPEAFF. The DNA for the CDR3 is TGTGCCAGCAGCAGTTTACGTAACAGGGGGATCCGGCCTGAAGCTTTCTTT.